This is a list of T cell receptor beta chains from one sample in a study of blood T cell repertoires in COVID-19. TCRdb keeps only in-frame clones here, not all; method: immunoSEQ multiplex PCR. Of approximately 120,000 clones listed, 80% to 85% were seen once; the top ten hold 3.8%. Sequenced material: peripheral blood. Source of these receptors: a woman between 45 and 60 years old with acute or convalescent COVID-19. Both conserved end residues are part of each CDR3. The order of the fields is D gene, V gene, J gene, clone size, CDR3 protein, CDR3 DNA. D genes are given only for firm matches. For some rows the clone size is stated as once, few or many, or as a class when expanded; others skip it.

TRBD2	TRBV5-5	TRBJ2-7	-	CASSLEIAGAAYEQYF	TGTGCCAGCAGCTTGGAGATAGCGGGGGCAGCCTACGAGCAGTACTTC
TRBD1	TRBV27	TRBJ1-4	-	CASSPKTGPGEKLFF	TGTGCCAGCAGTCCCAAGACAGGGCCGGGTGAAAAACTGTTTTTT
-	TRBV19	TRBJ1-2	-	CASSTTGDYGYTF	TGTGCCAGTAGTACCACGGGGGACTATGGCTACACCTTC
TRBD1	TRBV5-1	TRBJ1-1	-	CASSWTGGTGYTEAFF	TGCGCCAGCAGCTGGACAGGCGGGACAGGGTACACTGAAGCTTTCTTT
-	TRBV18	TRBJ1-3	-	CASSPLQKVQSNTIYF	TGTGCCAGCTCACCACTACAGAAAGTACAGTCAAACACCATATATTTT
TRBD1	TRBV5-1	TRBJ1-1	few	CASSRGQGGTEAFF	TGCGCCAGCAGCCGAGGACAGGGCGGAACTGAAGCTTTCTTT
-	TRBV2	TRBJ2-2	-	CASRTQQGELFF	TGTGCCAGCAGGACCCAACAGGGGGAGCTGTTTTTT
TRBD1	TRBV2	TRBJ2-2	-	CASNTGGANTGELFF	TGTGCCAGCAATACAGGGGGCGCGAACACCGGGGAGCTGTTTTTT
TRBD2	TRBV7-9	TRBJ2-7	-	CASTRASGSLPYEQYF	TGTGCCAGCACACGGGCTAGCGGGTCACTTCCCTACGAGCAGTACTTC
-	TRBV29-1	TRBJ2-5	-	CSVGGTPVSETQYF	TGCAGCGTTGGGGGGACACCCGTGTCGGAGACCCAGTACTTC
-	TRBV28	TRBJ2-5	-	CASSLSGDIQETQYF	TGTGCCAGCAGTTTATCCGGGGACATCCAAGAGACCCAGTACTTC
-	TRBV27	TRBJ2-4	-	CASSGGIAKNIQYF	TGTGCCAGCAGCGGAGGAATAGCCAAAAACATTCAGTACTTC
TRBD1	TRBV6-2/TRBV6-3	TRBJ1-2	-	CASSKIWDRNPYGYTF	TGTGCCAGCAGTAAGATTTGGGACAGGAACCCATATGGCTACACCTTC
TRBD1	TRBV27	TRBJ2-7	-	CASSRDRGSYEQYF	TGTGCCAGCAGTCGAGACAGGGGAAGCTACGAGCAGTACTTC
TRBD2	TRBV29-1	TRBJ2-1	few	CSVFGTSGRAGEQFF	TGCAGCGTATTCGGGACTAGCGGGAGGGCCGGCGAGCAGTTCTTC
-	TRBV12-5	TRBJ2-3	-	CASVPTGGRDTQYF	TGTGCTAGTGTTCCGACGGGGGGCCGAGATACGCAGTATTTT
-	TRBV2	TRBJ2-3	-	CASSGSVRPLGDTQYF	TGTGCCAGCAGTGGTAGCGTGAGACCCCTCGGAGATACGCAGTATTTT
TRBD2	TRBV9	TRBJ2-5	few	CASSASTSGRETQYF	TGTGCCAGCAGCGCCTCGACTAGCGGGAGGGAGACCCAGTACTTC
TRBD2	TRBV28	TRBJ2-2	-	CASRRTSGVTGELFF	TGTGCCAGCAGACGGACTAGCGGGGTCACCGGGGAGCTGTTTTTT
-	TRBV5-8	TRBJ1-6	-	CASRVTGRNSPLHF	TGTGCCAGCAGGGTGACGGGTCGCAATTCACCCCTCCACTTT
TRBD2	TRBV28	TRBJ2-7	-	CASYASGPYEQYF	TGTGCCAGCTACGCTAGCGGACCCTACGAGCAGTACTTC
-	TRBV3-1/TRBV3-2	TRBJ1-5	-	CASSQGNRQPQHF	TGTGCCAGCAGCCAGGGGAACAGGCAGCCCCAGCATTTT
TRBD1	TRBV28	TRBJ2-7	-	CASPGQDCEQYF	TGTGCCAGTCCGGGACAGGATTGCGAGCAGTACTTC
TRBD1	TRBV13	TRBJ2-1	-	CASSQGVNEQFF	TGTGCCAGCAGCCAGGGGGTTAATGAGCAGTTCTTC
TRBD2	TRBV13	TRBJ2-1	-	CASSARTSGNNEQFF	TGTGCCAGCAGCGCCCGGACTAGCGGTAACAATGAGCAGTTCTTC
TRBD2	TRBV6-5	TRBJ2-1	-	CASQGLAGGIGGQFF	TGTGCCAGCCAAGGACTAGCGGGAGGAATAGGTGGGCAGTTCTTC
-	TRBV29-1	TRBJ2-5	-	CSVTPQETQYF	TGCAGCGTGACACCCCAAGAGACCCAGTACTTC
TRBD1	TRBV9	TRBJ2-1	-	CASSVGTGGSEQFF	TGTGCCAGCAGCGTGGGGACAGGAGGTAGTGAGCAGTTCTTC
TRBD1	TRBV2	TRBJ1-1	-	CASSLAGTGNTEAFF	TGTGCCAGCAGCCTTGCCGGGACAGGGAACACTGAAGCTTTCTTT
-	TRBV19	TRBJ1-1	-	CASTREFRATEAFF	TGTGCCAGTACTCGGGAATTCCGCGCCACTGAAGCTTTCTTT
-	TRBV29-1	TRBJ2-7	-	CSVGIGDEQYF	TGCAGCGTCGGCATAGGGGACGAGCAGTACTTC
-	TRBV28	TRBJ2-2	-	CASSFGWGTTNTGELFF	TGTGCCAGCAGTTTCGGGTGGGGCACTACGAACACCGGGGAGCTGTTTTTT
-	TRBV5-1	TRBJ1-4	-	CASTALGPGVEKLFF	TGCGCCAGCACAGCTTTAGGCCCAGGGGTAGAAAAACTGTTTTTT
-	TRBV6-5	TRBJ1-4	-	CASTVQANEKLFF	TGTGCCAGCACTGTTCAGGCTAATGAAAAACTGTTTTTT
TRBD2	TRBV7-3	TRBJ2-7	-	CASSPGSGGSSEQYF	TGTGCCAGCAGCCCCGGGAGCGGGGGGAGTTCCGAGCAGTACTTC
-	TRBV2	TRBJ1-4	-	CASDPRGSNEKLFF	TGTGCCAGCGACCCCAGGGGTTCTAATGAAAAACTGTTTTTT